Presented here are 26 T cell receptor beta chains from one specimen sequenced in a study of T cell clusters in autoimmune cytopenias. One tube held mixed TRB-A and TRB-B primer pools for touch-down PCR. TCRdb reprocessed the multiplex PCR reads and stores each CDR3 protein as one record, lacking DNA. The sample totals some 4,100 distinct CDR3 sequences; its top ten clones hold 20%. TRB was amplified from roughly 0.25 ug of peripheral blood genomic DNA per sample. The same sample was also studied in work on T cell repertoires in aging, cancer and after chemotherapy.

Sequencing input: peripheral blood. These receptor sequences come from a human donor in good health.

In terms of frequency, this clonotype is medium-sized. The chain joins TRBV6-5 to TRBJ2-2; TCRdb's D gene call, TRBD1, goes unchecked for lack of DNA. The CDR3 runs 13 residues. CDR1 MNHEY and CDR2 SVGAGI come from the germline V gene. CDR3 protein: CASNVDRAGELFF.

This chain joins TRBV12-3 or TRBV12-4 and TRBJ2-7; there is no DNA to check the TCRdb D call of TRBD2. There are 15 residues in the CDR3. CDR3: CASSSGLAASYEQYF.

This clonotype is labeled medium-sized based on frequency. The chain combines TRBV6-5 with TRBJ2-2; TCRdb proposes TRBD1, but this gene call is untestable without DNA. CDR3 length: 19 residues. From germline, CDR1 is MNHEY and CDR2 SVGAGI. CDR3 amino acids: CASSLTNPGQIMITGELFF.

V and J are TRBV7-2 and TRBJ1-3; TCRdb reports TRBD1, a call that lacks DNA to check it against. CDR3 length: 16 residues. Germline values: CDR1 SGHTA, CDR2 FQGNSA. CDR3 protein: CASSSRTGGSGNTIYF.

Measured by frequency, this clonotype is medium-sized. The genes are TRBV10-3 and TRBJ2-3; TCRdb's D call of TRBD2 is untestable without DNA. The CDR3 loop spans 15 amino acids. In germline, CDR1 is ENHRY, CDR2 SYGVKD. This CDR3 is CAISERGLSTDTQYF.

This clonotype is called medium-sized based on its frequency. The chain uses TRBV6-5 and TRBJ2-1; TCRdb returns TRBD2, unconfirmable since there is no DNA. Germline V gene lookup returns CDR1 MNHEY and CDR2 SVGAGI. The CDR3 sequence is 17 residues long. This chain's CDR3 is CASSPNLLGGSYNEQFF.

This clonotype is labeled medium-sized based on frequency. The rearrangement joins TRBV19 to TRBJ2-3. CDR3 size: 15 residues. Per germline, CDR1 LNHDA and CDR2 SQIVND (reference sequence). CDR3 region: CASSIRPEITDTQYF.

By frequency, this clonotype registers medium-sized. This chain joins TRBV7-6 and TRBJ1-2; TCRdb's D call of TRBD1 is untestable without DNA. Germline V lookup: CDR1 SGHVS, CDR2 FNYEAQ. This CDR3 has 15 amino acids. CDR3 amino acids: CASSPFGTGSLGYTF.

This chain's CDR3 is CASSPRVKGEKLFF. The rearrangement joins TRBV11-2 to TRBJ1-4; absent DNA, TCRdb's TRBD1 call cannot be checked. This CDR3 is 14 amino acids long. In germline, CDR1 is SGHAT, CDR2 FQNNGV.

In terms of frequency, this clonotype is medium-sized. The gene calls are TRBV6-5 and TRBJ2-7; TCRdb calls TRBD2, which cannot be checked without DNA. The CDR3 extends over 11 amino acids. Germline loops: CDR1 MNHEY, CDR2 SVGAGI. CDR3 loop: CASRDGLGQYF.

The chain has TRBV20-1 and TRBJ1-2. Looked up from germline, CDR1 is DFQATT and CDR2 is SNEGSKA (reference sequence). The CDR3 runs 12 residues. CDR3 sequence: CSAKDRESGYTF.

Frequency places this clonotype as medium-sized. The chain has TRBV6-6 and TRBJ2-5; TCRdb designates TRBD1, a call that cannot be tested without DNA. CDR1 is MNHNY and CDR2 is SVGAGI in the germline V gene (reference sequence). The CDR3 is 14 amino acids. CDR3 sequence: CASRPAGVEETQYF.

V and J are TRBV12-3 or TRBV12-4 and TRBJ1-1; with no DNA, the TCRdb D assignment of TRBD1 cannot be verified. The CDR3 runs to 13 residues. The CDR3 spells CASSDRANTEAFF.

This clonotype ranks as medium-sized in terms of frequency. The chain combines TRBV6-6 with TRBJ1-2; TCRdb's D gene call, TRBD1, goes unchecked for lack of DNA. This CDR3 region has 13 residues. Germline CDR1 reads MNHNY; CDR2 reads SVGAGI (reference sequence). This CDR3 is CASTEPGIYGYTF.

The CDR3 loop is CASLPNQETQYF. The rearrangement links TRBV5-6 to TRBJ2-5. CDR3 length: 12 residues. CDR1 and CDR2 (germline): SGHDT, YYEEEE.

CDR3 in amino acids: CASSLVEVVGGYTF. This chain uses TRBV7-9 with TRBJ1-2. Germline V gene data show CDR1 as SEHNR and CDR2 as FQNEAQ (reference sequence). CDR3 length: 14 residues.

CDR3 protein: CASSLRGQGGFYTF. This chain connects TRBV5-1 to TRBJ1-2; there is no DNA to check the TCRdb D call of TRBD1. The CDR3 totals 14 residues. Germline V gives CDR1 SGHRS, CDR2 YFSETQ.

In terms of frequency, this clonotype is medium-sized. The CDR3 protein is CASSPPKTGASLRENEKLFF. This chain connects TRBV18 to TRBJ1-4; no DNA is available, so the TRBD1 call from TCRdb remains unchecked. The CDR3 consists of 20 residues. The V gene's germline CDR1 is KGHSH and CDR2 LQKENI.

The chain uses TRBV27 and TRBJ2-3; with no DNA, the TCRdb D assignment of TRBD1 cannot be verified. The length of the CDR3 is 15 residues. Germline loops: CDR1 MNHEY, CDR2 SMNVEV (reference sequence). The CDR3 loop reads CASSKGGGDTDTQYF.

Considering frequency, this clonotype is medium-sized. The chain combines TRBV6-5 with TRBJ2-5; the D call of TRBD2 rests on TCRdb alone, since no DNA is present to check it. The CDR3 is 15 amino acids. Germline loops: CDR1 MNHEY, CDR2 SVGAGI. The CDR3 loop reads CASSKLAGGKETQYF.

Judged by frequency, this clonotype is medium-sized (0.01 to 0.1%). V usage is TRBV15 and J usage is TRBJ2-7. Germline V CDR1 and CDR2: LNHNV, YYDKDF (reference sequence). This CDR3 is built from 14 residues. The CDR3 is CATSREKESYEQYF.

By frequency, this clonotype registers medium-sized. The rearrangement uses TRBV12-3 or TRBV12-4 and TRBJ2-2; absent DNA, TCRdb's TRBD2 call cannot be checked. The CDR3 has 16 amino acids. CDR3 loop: CASKRLAGGNTGELFF.

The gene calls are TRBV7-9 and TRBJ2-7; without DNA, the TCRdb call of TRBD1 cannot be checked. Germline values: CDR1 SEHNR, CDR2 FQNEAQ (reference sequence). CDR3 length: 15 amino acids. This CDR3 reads CASSRTQGPSYEQYF.

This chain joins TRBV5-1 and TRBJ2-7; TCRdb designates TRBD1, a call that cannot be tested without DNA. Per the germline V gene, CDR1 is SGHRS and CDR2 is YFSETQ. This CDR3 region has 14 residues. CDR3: CASSLAGASYEQYF.

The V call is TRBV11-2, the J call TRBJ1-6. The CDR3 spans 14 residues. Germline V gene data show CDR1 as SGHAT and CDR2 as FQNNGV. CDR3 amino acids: CASSTYRLNSPLHF.

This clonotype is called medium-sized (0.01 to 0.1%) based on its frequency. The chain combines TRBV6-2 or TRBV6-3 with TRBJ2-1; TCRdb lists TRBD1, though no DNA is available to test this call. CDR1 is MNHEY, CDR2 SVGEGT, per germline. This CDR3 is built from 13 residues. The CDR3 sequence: CASRPAGGHEQFF.